Presented here are 25 T cell receptor beta chains from one specimen sequenced in a study of blood T cell repertoires in COVID-19. Only in-frame clones appear in the TCRdb table, and some are missing; sequencing was by immunoSEQ multiplex PCR. The sample yields 8,000 or so clones, around 88% seen once. Sample: peripheral blood. These TCRs come from a woman between 50 and 59 years old with active or convalescent COVID-19.

The V call is TRBV28, the J call TRBJ1-4; tentatively, D is TRBD1 (6 bases). The V gene's germline CDR1 is MDHEN and CDR2 SYDVKM. The CDR3 covers 14 residues. Trimming took 6 bases from V and 6 from J, leaving 14 bases between them. The chain's CDR3 is CASSLGQNYEKLFF. In DNA form, the CDR3 reads TGTGCCAGCAGCCTAGGACAGAACTATGAAAAACTGTTTTTT.

CDR3 sequence reads: CASSLIRASGYTF. The DNA of the CDR3 is TGTGCCAGCAGCTTGATCAGGGCCAGTGGCTACACCTTC. J is TRBJ1-2 and V is TRBV5-8; tentatively, D is TRBD1 (5 bases). Trimming stripped 1 base from V and 7 bases from J, with 11 bases between. The germline CDR1 and CDR2 sequences are SGHTS and YDEGEE. There are 13 residues in the CDR3.

The gene calls are TRBV5-4 and TRBJ2-3; D is unclear. This CDR3 is built from 13 residues. Per the germline V gene, CDR1 is SGHNT and CDR2 is YYREEE (reference sequence). Trimming cost V 4 bases and J 6 bases, with 12 bases left between them. The CDR3 coding sequence is TGTGCCAGCAGCGTGGACCGCGCGGATACGCAGTATTTT. It is translated as CASSVDRADTQYF.

The genes are TRBV5-4 and TRBJ2-1; D may be TRBD1 (6 bases). CDR1 SGHNT and CDR2 YYREEE come from the germline V gene (reference sequence). Trimming stripped 0 bases from V and 2 bases from J, with 6 bases between. The CDR3 spans 14 residues. In nucleotides, the CDR3 is TGTGCCAGCAGCTTGGGGACAGCCTACAATGAGCAGTTCTTC. Translated: CASSLGTAYNEQFF.

The CDR3 is CASSLERSSYNSPLHF. The CDR3 DNA sequence: TGTGCCAGCAGCTTGGAACGGAGCTCCTATAATTCACCCCTCCACTTT. The J gene is TRBJ1-6, the V gene TRBV5-6; D is undetermined. Looked up from germline, CDR1 is SGHDT and CDR2 is YYEEEE. V lost 0 bases to trimming and J lost 0 bases, with 7 bases between them. The length of the CDR3 is 16 residues.

The chain uses TRBV27 and TRBJ2-3, with 7 bases identical to TRBD2. In germline, CDR1 is MNHEY, CDR2 SMNVEV (reference sequence). V trimming: 3 bases; J trimming: 4 bases; junction bases outside the gene matches: 4. The CDR3 runs to 14 residues. The DNA for the CDR3 is TGTGCCAGCAGTTTTCAGGCGGGAGCAGATACGCAGTATTTT. Its translation is CASSFQAGADTQYF.

This clone was observed a single time. This chain links TRBV18 with TRBJ2-2, with 10 bases matching TRBD2. Trimming at V came to 2 bases and at J to 1 base, leaving 4 bases not matched to a gene. The CDR3 extends over 17 amino acids. Germline CDR1 is KGHSH and CDR2 is LQKENI. CDR3 nucleotides: TGTGCCAGCTCACCAGTTAGCGGGAGGAGGAACACCGGGGAGCTGTTTTTT. It codes for CASSPVSGRRNTGELFF.

V and J are TRBV4-3 and TRBJ1-2; D perhaps matches TRBD1 (6 bases). Trimming took off 2 bases at V and 2 bases at J, with 9 bases between the two ends. The CDR3 loop spans 14 amino acids. Germline values: CDR1 LGHNA, CDR2 YSLEER. DNA for the CDR3: TGCGCCAGCAGCCAACACACAGGGAACTATGGCTACACCTTC. Its translation is CASSQHTGNYGYTF.

The chain joins TRBV6-5 to TRBJ1-6; the D is unclear. Germline CDR1 and CDR2: MNHEY and SVGAGI. The CDR3 covers 12 residues. V shed 6 bases and J shed 7 bases, with 7 bases lying between them. The CDR3 nucleotides read TGTGCCAGCAGCCGGGGAAATTCACCCCTCCACTTT. Translated: CASSRGNSPLHF.

This clone occurred once. The chain is built from TRBV14 and TRBJ2-5, with D possibly being TRBD2 (5 bases). V dropped 1 base and J dropped 7 bases, with 13 bases sitting between them. The CDR3 is made up of 14 amino acids. Germline V gives CDR1 SGHDN, CDR2 FVKESK. The DNA of the CDR3 is TGTGCCAGCAGCCAAGTGGCAGGCCGGGGGACCCAGTACTTC. The encoded protein is CASSQVAGRGTQYF.

J is TRBJ1-2 and V is TRBV7-7; D uncertain. Trimming took 5 bases from V and 7 from J, leaving 14 bases between them. CDR3 size: 13 residues. Germline loops: CDR1 SSHAT, CDR2 FNYEAQ (reference sequence). CDR3 nucleotide sequence: TGTGCCAGCAGCCCCCTCAGGATTGGTGGCTACACCTTC. Protein: CASSPLRIGGYTF.

The CDR3 loop is CASSPSTGGYEQYF. The CDR3 coding sequence is TGTGCCAGCAGCCCCTCGACAGGGGGGTACGAGCAGTACTTC. The J gene is TRBJ2-7, the V gene TRBV7-2; 9 positions match TRBD1. This CDR3 is 14 amino acids long. Looked up from germline, CDR1 is SGHTA and CDR2 is FQGNSA. Trimming cost V 5 bases and J 4 bases; bases outside gene matches: 6.

This clone came up once. The chain uses TRBV27 and TRBJ1-2; no clear D. The germline V gene encodes CDR1 MNHEY and CDR2 SMNVEV (reference sequence). V lost 11 bases to trimming and J lost 1 base, with 11 bases between them. This CDR3 has 12 amino acids. The CDR3 bases are TGTGCCTCCGCGAGCTATAACTATGGCTACACCTTC. Its protein product is CASASYNYGYTF.

A single count supports this clone. The chain combines TRBV27 with TRBJ2-3, with D perhaps TRBD2 (7 bases). Germline V gene data show CDR1 as MNHEY and CDR2 as SMNVEV (reference sequence). V lost 0 bases and J lost 1, with 11 bases in between. CDR3 length equals 16 residues. CDR3 sequence (DNA): TGTGCCAGCAGTTTATCCGGGGGGCCACGCACAGATACGCAGTATTTT. Translating it yields CASSLSGGPRTDTQYF.

The rearrangement joins TRBV7-9 to TRBJ2-3, with 10 bases fitting TRBD1. Germline V CDR1 and CDR2: SEHNR, FQNEAQ (reference sequence). V gave up 5 bases and J gave up 0 bases; unmatched junction bases: 11. The CDR3 is 18 residues long. The CDR3 protein is CASSHVPGQGSSTDTQYF. The DNA for the CDR3 is TGTGCCAGCAGCCACGTCCCGGGACAGGGGAGTAGCACAGATACGCAGTATTTT.

The rearrangement joins TRBV6-2 or TRBV6-3 to TRBJ2-7, with 7 positions matching TRBD1. This CDR3 spans 12 amino acids. V lost 6 bases, J lost 5 bases, and 4 bases stayed unmatched. Germline CDR1 is MNHEY and CDR2 is SVGEGT. CDR3 amino acids: CASSNTGDEQYF. CDR3 nucleotide sequence: TGTGCCAGCAGCAACACAGGGGACGAGCAGTACTTC.

The V gene is TRBV4-1, the J gene TRBJ1-1; D may be TRBD1 (5 bases). This CDR3 has 14 amino acids. Germline V gives CDR1 MGHRA, CDR2 YSYEKL. Trimming removed 2 bases from V and 2 bases from J, with 9 bases in between. The CDR3: CASSQPTVNTEAFF. In DNA, the CDR3 is TGCGCCAGCAGCCAACCGACAGTAAACACTGAAGCTTTCTTT.

The rearrangement uses TRBV5-1 and TRBJ2-1; 8 nucleotides match TRBD1. V lost 0 bases, J lost 10 bases, and 9 bases stayed unmatched. CDR3 length: 15 residues. CDR1 is SGHRS, CDR2 YFSETQ, per germline. CDR3 amino acids: CASSLAGQGYGEQFF. In DNA, the CDR3 is TGCGCCAGCAGCTTGGCTGGACAGGGCTACGGGGAGCAGTTCTTC.

The V gene is TRBV6-5, the J gene TRBJ2-3; 11 bases align to TRBD2. Trimming took 10 bases from V and 5 from J; bases not matched to a gene: 5. The CDR3 has 13 amino acids. Looked up from germline, CDR1 is MNHEY and CDR2 is SVGAGI. The CDR3 region has the DNA TGTGCCACCCTAGCGGGAGGTTTAGATACGCAGTATTTT. This sequence encodes CATLAGGLDTQYF.

The J gene is TRBJ2-7, the V gene TRBV5-1, with TRBD2 matching 7 bases. The trim removed 2 bases at V and 1 base at J, leaving 3 bases unmatched. Looked up from germline, CDR1 is SGHRS and CDR2 is YFSETQ. The CDR3 length is 14 residues. The CDR3 DNA is TGCGCCAGCAGCTTAGGGCGGGGGTCCTACGAGCAGTACTTC. Translation gives CASSLGRGSYEQYF. Variable domain in full (rest from reference TRBV5-1 and TRBJ2-7): KAGVTQTPRYLIKTRGQQVTLSCSPISGHRSVSWYQQTPGQGLQFLFEYFSETQRNKGNFPGRFSGRQFSNSRSEMNVSTLELGDSALYLCASSLGRGSYEQYFGPGTRLTVT.

There are a few counts of this clone. This chain links TRBV4-3 with TRBJ1-6; no clear D gene. The CDR3 spans 13 residues. In germline, CDR1 is LGHNA, CDR2 YSLEER. V lost 4 bases to trimming and J lost 5 bases, with 6 bases between them. The CDR3 loop reads CASSPLDNSPLHF. DNA of the CDR3: TGCGCCAGCAGCCCCCTCGATAATTCACCCCTCCACTTT.

This chain uses TRBV6-5 with TRBJ1-1; D is perhaps TRBD1 (5 bases). This CDR3 contains 12 residues. V was shortened by 6 bases and J by 7 bases, with 12 bases between the two germline ends. Per germline, CDR1 MNHEY and CDR2 SVGAGI. This chain's CDR3 is CASSPRGFEAFF. DNA of the CDR3: TGTGCCAGCAGCCCCCGGGGGTTTGAAGCTTTCTTT.

This chain links TRBV5-1 with TRBJ1-3, with D hard to call. CDR3 length: 16 residues. CDR1 is SGHRS, CDR2 YFSETQ, per germline. The germline V and J ends were trimmed by 0 bases and 0 bases, with 10 bases remaining between them. The CDR3 DNA sequence: TGCGCCAGCAGCTTGGATAACAGAATCTCTGGAAACACCATATATTTT. Its translation is CASSLDNRISGNTIYF.

The rearrangement links TRBV4-3 to TRBJ2-1, with TRBD2 matching 15 bases. Trimming cost V 4 bases and J 0 bases; bases outside gene matches: 4. From germline, CDR1 is LGHNA and CDR2 YSLEER. This CDR3 is built from 18 residues. This CDR3 reads CASSPRTSGGGSYNEQFF. Here the CDR3 DNA reads TGCGCCAGCAGCCCCAGGACTAGCGGGGGGGGCTCCTACAATGAGCAGTTCTTC.

The DNA of the CDR3 is TGTGCCACCGTCTTCGGTGGCACAGATACGCAGTATTTT. Residues: CATVFGGTDTQYF. The rearrangement joins TRBV15 to TRBJ2-3; D is uncertain. Germline V gene sequence: CDR1 LNHNV, CDR2 YYDKDF (reference sequence). Trimming stripped 8 bases from V and 1 base from J, with 10 bases between. The CDR3 length is 13 residues.